A selection of T cell receptor beta chains follows, all from one sample in a study of molecular identifiers for immune sequencing clone quantification. MiXCR was run by TCRdb on the PCR reads, yielding one entry per CDR3 protein. The sample includes around 43,000 distinct CDR3 sequences, 15% to 20% of them seen just once. Sequenced material: naive CD8+ T cells from blood, with Jurkat cell RNA spiked in. The receptors were sampled from a human donor in good health. Some libraries in this study had Jurkat cell RNA spiked in. Each CDR3 is given with its conserved first and last residue. The D gene is left open where the match is weak. Some rows mark clone size as missing; the rest say once, few, many or name a class of expanded clone.

J gene: TRBJ2-5; D gene: NA; clone size: many; CDR3 length: 16; V gene: TRBV27; CDR3 DNA: TGTGCCAGCAGTTTCACTACTACCCCAGGGCAAGAGACCCAGTACTTC; CDR3 protein: CASSFTTTPGQETQYF
J gene: TRBJ1-1; D gene: NA; clone size: many; CDR3 length: 15; V gene: TRBV7-9; CDR3 DNA: TGTGCCAGCAGCTTAGAATCAGGGCTAAACACTGAAGCTTTCTTT; CDR3 protein: CASSLESGLNTEAFF
J gene: TRBJ1-2; D gene: NA; clone size: many; CDR3 length: 15; V gene: TRBV14; CDR3 DNA: TGTGCCAGCAGCCAACCAGGGGCAGGGAACGATGGCTACACCTTC; CDR3 protein: CASSQPGAGNDGYTF
J gene: TRBJ2-3; D gene: NA; clone size: many; CDR3 length: 13; V gene: TRBV19; CDR3 DNA: TGTGCCAGTAGTATAGTTGTGGCAGATACGCAGTATTTT; CDR3 protein: CASSIVVADTQYF
J gene: TRBJ2-2; D gene: NA; clone size: NA; CDR3 length: 11; V gene: TRBV6-1; CDR3 DNA: TGTGCCAGCAGTAGTACCGGGGAGCTGTTTTTC; CDR3 protein: CASSSTGELFF
J gene: TRBJ2-1; D gene: NA; clone size: many; CDR3 length: 14; V gene: TRBV5-1; CDR3 DNA: TGCGCCAGCAGCCGGGGCGGGGATTACAATGAGCAGTTCTTC; CDR3 protein: CASSRGGDYNEQFF
J gene: TRBJ2-7; D gene: TRBD1; clone size: NA; CDR3 length: 16; V gene: TRBV4-1; CDR3 DNA: TGCGCCAGCAGCCATTCGGACAGGGGAATTTTCTACGAGCAGTACTTC; CDR3 protein: CASSHSDRGIFYEQYF
J gene: TRBJ2-3; D gene: TRBD2; clone size: many; CDR3 length: 14; V gene: TRBV27; CDR3 DNA: TGTGCCAGCAGTTTATTAGCGGGAACGAGTACGCAGTATTTT; CDR3 protein: CASSLLAGTSTQYF
J gene: TRBJ2-5; D gene: NA; clone size: many; CDR3 length: 15; V gene: TRBV4-1; CDR3 DNA: TGCGCCAGCAGCCCCTCCGAAGTCGGGAAAGAGACCCAGTACTTC; CDR3 protein: CASSPSEVGKETQYF
J gene: TRBJ2-5; D gene: NA; clone size: many; CDR3 length: 14; V gene: TRBV6-5; CDR3 DNA: TGTGCCAGCAGTCCAACAGGCCCCCAAGAGACCCAGTACTTC; CDR3 protein: CASSPTGPQETQYF
J gene: TRBJ1-1; D gene: TRBD1; clone size: many; CDR3 length: 13; V gene: TRBV30; CDR3 DNA: TGTGCCTGGGGGACAGGGGGCGAAACTGAAGCTTTCTTT; CDR3 protein: CAWGTGGETEAFF
J gene: TRBJ2-3; D gene: TRBD2; clone size: many; CDR3 length: 16; V gene: TRBV7-9; CDR3 DNA: TGTGCCAGCAGTTCTAATAGCGGGGGGGCCCCAGATACGCAGTATTTT; CDR3 protein: CASSSNSGGAPDTQYF
J gene: TRBJ1-1; D gene: NA; clone size: few; CDR3 length: 18; V gene: TRBV7-6; CDR3 DNA: TGTGCCAGCAGCTCAACCGGGACTTCCCGAACAATCGGCGCTGAAGCTTTCTTT; CDR3 protein: CASSSTGTSRTIGAEAFF
J gene: TRBJ2-5; D gene: NA; clone size: many; CDR3 length: 15; V gene: TRBV7-9; CDR3 DNA: TGTGCCAGCAGCCCCAACAGGGCTTACCAAGAGACCCAGTACTTC; CDR3 protein: CASSPNRAYQETQYF
J gene: TRBJ2-6; D gene: NA; clone size: many; CDR3 length: 17; V gene: TRBV2; CDR3 DNA: TGTGCCAGCAGTAACAGTGGCGGAGGATCTGGGGCCAACGTCCTGACTTTC; CDR3 protein: CASSNSGGGSGANVLTF
J gene: TRBJ2-3; D gene: TRBD1; clone size: many; CDR3 length: 17; V gene: TRBV4-1; CDR3 DNA: TGCGCCAGCAGCCAAGGGGACAGAGACGGATTTTTAGATACGCAGTATTTT; CDR3 protein: CASSQGDRDGFLDTQYF
J gene: TRBJ2-4; D gene: TRBD2; clone size: many; CDR3 length: 16; V gene: TRBV7-9; CDR3 DNA: TGTGCCAGCAGCTCGACTAGCGGGGCGACCAAAAACATTCAGTACTTC; CDR3 protein: CASSSTSGATKNIQYF
J gene: TRBJ2-7; D gene: TRBD1; clone size: many; CDR3 length: 14; V gene: TRBV6-5; CDR3 DNA: TGTGCCAGCAGTTCGGACAGGGCAGGGTACGAGCAGTACTTC; CDR3 protein: CASSSDRAGYEQYF
J gene: TRBJ2-3; D gene: NA; clone size: many; CDR3 length: 15; V gene: TRBV12-3/TRBV12-4; CDR3 DNA: TGTGCCAGCAGTTTTTTGCGGGCCGCCACAGATACGCAGTATTTT; CDR3 protein: CASSFLRAATDTQYF
J gene: TRBJ1-1; D gene: NA; clone size: many; CDR3 length: 13; V gene: TRBV14; CDR3 DNA: TGTGCCAGCAGCCAAGCCTCGAGCGTTGAAGCTTTCTTT; CDR3 protein: CASSQASSVEAFF
J gene: TRBJ1-1; D gene: NA; clone size: many; CDR3 length: 14; V gene: TRBV19; CDR3 DNA: TGTGCCAGTAGTATAGGGACAGCGAACACTGAAGCTTTCTTT; CDR3 protein: CASSIGTANTEAFF
J gene: TRBJ1-3; D gene: NA; clone size: many; CDR3 length: 12; V gene: TRBV7-6; CDR3 DNA: TGTGCCAGCAGCTTAGGGGGAAACACCATATATTTT; CDR3 protein: CASSLGGNTIYF
J gene: TRBJ2-3; D gene: NA; clone size: many; CDR3 length: 14; V gene: TRBV12-3/TRBV12-4; CDR3 DNA: TGTGCCAGCAGTTTGCAACTAGCAGCAGATACGCAGTATTTT; CDR3 protein: CASSLQLAADTQYF
J gene: TRBJ2-3; D gene: TRBD2; clone size: many; CDR3 length: 15; V gene: TRBV3-1; CDR3 DNA: TGTGCCAGCAGCCCGACTAGCGCAAACACAGATACGCAGTATTTT; CDR3 protein: CASSPTSANTDTQYF
J gene: TRBJ2-5; D gene: TRBD2; clone size: many; CDR3 length: 15; V gene: TRBV27; CDR3 DNA: TGTGCCAGCAGTTTGGGGCCGGGGGGGCAAGAGACCCAGTACTTC; CDR3 protein: CASSLGPGGQETQYF
J gene: TRBJ1-1; D gene: NA; clone size: many; CDR3 length: 10; V gene: TRBV29-1; CDR3 DNA: TGCAGCGGACTGGGTACTGAAGCTTTCTTT; CDR3 protein: CSGLGTEAFF
J gene: TRBJ2-2; D gene: NA; clone size: many; CDR3 length: 13; V gene: TRBV12-3/TRBV12-4; CDR3 DNA: TGTGCCAGCCGACTTTTGGGGTCCGGGGAGCTGTTTTTT; CDR3 protein: CASRLLGSGELFF
J gene: TRBJ1-4; D gene: NA; clone size: many; CDR3 length: 14; V gene: TRBV12-3/TRBV12-4; CDR3 DNA: TGTGCCAGCAGTTACAGGGTTCTAAGGGAAAAACTGTTTTTT; CDR3 protein: CASSYRVLREKLFF
J gene: TRBJ1-1; D gene: TRBD1; clone size: NA; CDR3 length: 14; V gene: TRBV7-9; CDR3 DNA: TGTGCCAGCAGCTCCTGGGACAGGGGGGTTGAAGCTTTCTTT; CDR3 protein: CASSSWDRGVEAFF
J gene: TRBJ2-7; D gene: TRBD2; clone size: many; CDR3 length: 16; V gene: TRBV14; CDR3 DNA: TGTGCCAGCAGCCAAGAGATGCGGGAGCGCTCCTACGAGCAGTACTTC; CDR3 protein: CASSQEMRERSYEQYF
J gene: TRBJ2-3; D gene: TRBD2; clone size: NA; CDR3 length: 16; V gene: TRBV30; CDR3 DNA: TGTGCCTGGAGGGGACTAGCGGGAGAGGGCACAGATACGCAGTATTTT; CDR3 protein: CAWRGLAGEGTDTQYF
J gene: TRBJ2-2; D gene: TRBD2; clone size: medium-sized; CDR3 length: 16; V gene: TRBV28; CDR3 DNA: TGTGCCAGCAGTCCTCAACTAGCGGAAAACACCGGGGAGCTGTTTTTT; CDR3 protein: CASSPQLAENTGELFF
J gene: TRBJ1-5; D gene: NA; clone size: many; CDR3 length: 16; V gene: TRBV19; CDR3 DNA: TGTGCCAGTAGTATCCTCCCACAGGGTGGATATCAGCCCCAGCATTTT; CDR3 protein: CASSILPQGGYQPQHF
J gene: TRBJ2-1; D gene: TRBD2; clone size: many; CDR3 length: 18; V gene: TRBV4-1; CDR3 DNA: TGCGCCAGCAGTCGCGCACCTCCTGGGACTAGCGGATACAATGAGCAGTTCTTC; CDR3 protein: CASSRAPPGTSGYNEQFF
J gene: TRBJ1-6; D gene: NA; clone size: NA; CDR3 length: 16; V gene: TRBV27; CDR3 DNA: TGTGCCAGCAGTACAACCCCCGGGACCGAGAATTCACCCCTCCACTTT; CDR3 protein: CASSTTPGTENSPLHF
J gene: TRBJ2-3; D gene: NA; clone size: few; CDR3 length: 11; V gene: TRBV28; CDR3 DNA: TGTGCCAGCAGTTCTCCAGATACGCTGTATTTT; CDR3 protein: CASSSPDTLYF
J gene: TRBJ2-3; D gene: NA; clone size: NA; CDR3 length: 14; V gene: TRBV5-3; CDR3 DNA: TGTGCCAGCAACCCGGCGGAGACCGCAGATACGCAGTATTTT; CDR3 protein: CASNPAETADTQYF
J gene: TRBJ2-1; D gene: NA; clone size: many; CDR3 length: 16; V gene: TRBV5-5; CDR3 DNA: TGTGCCAGCAGCTTGGAAGACGGACGCTCCTACAATGAGCAGTTCTTC; CDR3 protein: CASSLEDGRSYNEQFF
J gene: TRBJ2-3; D gene: NA; clone size: many; CDR3 length: 15; V gene: TRBV28; CDR3 DNA: TGTGCCAGCAGTCCTCGACGGGAGAGCACAGATACGCAGTATTTT; CDR3 protein: CASSPRRESTDTQYF
J gene: TRBJ1-4; D gene: NA; clone size: many; CDR3 length: 16; V gene: TRBV11-2; CDR3 DNA: TGTGCCAGCAGCTTAGATCTTGCGGGGGTTGGCGAAAAACTGTTTTTT; CDR3 protein: CASSLDLAGVGEKLFF
J gene: TRBJ2-2; D gene: NA; clone size: many; CDR3 length: 17; V gene: TRBV4-3; CDR3 DNA: TGCGCCAGCAGCCAAGACCCAGGAGCAGGCGGGACCGGGGAGCTGTTTTTT; CDR3 protein: CASSQDPGAGGTGELFF
J gene: TRBJ2-3; D gene: NA; clone size: NA; CDR3 length: 14; V gene: TRBV2; CDR3 DNA: TGTGCCAGCAGTAAAACGGCCAGGCCCTACGAGCAGTACTTT; CDR3 protein: CASSKTARPYEQYF
J gene: TRBJ2-1; D gene: NA; clone size: many; CDR3 length: 12; V gene: TRBV6-2/TRBV6-3; CDR3 DNA: TGTGCCAGCAGTTACTTAAGTAATGAGCAGTTCTTC; CDR3 protein: CASSYLSNEQFF
J gene: TRBJ2-2; D gene: NA; clone size: many; CDR3 length: 14; V gene: TRBV7-3; CDR3 DNA: TGTGCCAGCAGCTCTAGACCTAACACCGGGGAGCTGTTTTTT; CDR3 protein: CASSSRPNTGELFF
J gene: TRBJ2-7; D gene: TRBD1; clone size: many; CDR3 length: 15; V gene: TRBV12-3/TRBV12-4; CDR3 DNA: TGTGCCAGCAGTTGGGGACAGGGGTATGGGTACGAGCAGTACTTC; CDR3 protein: CASSWGQGYGYEQYF